A single sample gave rise to the 9 T cell receptor beta chains below, sequenced in a study of identical twins. TCRdb passed the 5' RACE reads through MiXCR, listing each CDR3 protein once. The sample lists under 500,000 distinct CDR3 sequences, roughly an eighth occurring once. These same records also appear under a second study, on yellow fever vaccine responses in identical twins.

Sequenced: CD4+ T cells sorted from blood. These receptors were obtained from a woman younger than 35 in good health.

This clonotype was observed many times. This chain links TRBV12-3 or TRBV12-4 with TRBJ2-7; a possible D gene is TRBD2 (5 bases). Trimming pared 3 bases from V and 3 bases from J, leaving 6 bases between. The length of the CDR3 is 12 residues. The CDR3 region is CASSFSDYEQYF. The CDR3 region has the DNA TGTGCCAGCAGTTTTAGCGACTACGAGCAGTACTTC.

This clonotype was detected many times. The chain is built from TRBV20-1 and TRBJ1-1; tentatively, D is TRBD1 (5 bases). V shed 0 bases and J shed 4 bases, with 9 bases lying between them. CDR3 length: 13 residues. Germline loops: CDR1 DFQATT, CDR2 SNEGSKA (reference sequence). CDR3 loop: CSARDWGGTEAFF. The CDR3 DNA reads TGCAGTGCTAGAGATTGGGGGGGCACTGAAGCTTTCTTT.

This rearrangement joins TRBV7-9 to TRBJ1-1; 7 nucleotides line up with TRBD1. This CDR3 is 14 amino acids long. The V gene's germline CDR1 is SEHNR and CDR2 FQNEAQ (reference sequence). J gave up 1 base and V 4 bases, and 3 bases lay outside the gene matches. CDR3 loop: CASSSYRGNTEAFF. CDR3 nucleotides: TGTGCCAGCAGCTCTTACAGGGGGAACACTGAAGCTTTCTTT.

This clonotype turned up a few times. The V and J genes are TRBV6-1 and TRBJ2-7, with 7 bases fitting TRBD1. In germline, CDR1 is MNHNS, CDR2 SASEGT. V gave up 6 bases and J gave up 2 bases; unmatched junction bases: 7. This CDR3 comprises 14 residues. This chain's CDR3 is CASRQTGNAYEQYF. CDR3 nucleotide sequence: TGTGCCAGCAGACAGACAGGGAATGCCTACGAGCAGTACTTC.

The V and J genes are TRBV11-1 and TRBJ2-2; 12 bases match TRBD2. V dropped 6 bases and J dropped 6; count of bases not matched to a gene: 8. Germline V gene data show CDR1 as SGHAT and CDR2 as FQDESV (reference sequence). This CDR3 region has 16 residues. In nucleotides, the CDR3 is TGTGCCAGCAGAGACCTAGCGGGGGGGCTTCCCGGGGAGCTGTTTTTT. Protein: CASRDLAGGLPGELFF.

The chain carries TRBV25-1 and TRBJ2-1; 7 bases agree with TRBD1. Germline CDR1 and CDR2: MGHDK and SYGVNS. Trimming at V came to 4 bases and at J to 4 bases, leaving 4 bases not matched to a gene. This CDR3 spans 14 amino acids. CDR3 DNA sequence: TGTGCCAGCAGTGTTAGCAGGGGGTACAATGAGCAGTTCTTC. Protein sequence: CASSVSRGYNEQFF.

This clonotype was found many times. The V call is TRBV6-5, the J call TRBJ2-2, with D perhaps TRBD2 (6 bases). Between the trimmed V and J ends, which lost 0 bases and 0 bases, there was a span of 11 bases. Germline assignment: CDR1 MNHEY and CDR2 SVGAGI. This CDR3 is built from 17 residues. The CDR3 loop is CASSYSRDSANTGELFF. Written as DNA, the CDR3 is TGTGCCAGCAGTTACTCGCGGGACTCAGCGAACACCGGGGAGCTGTTTTTT.

To note about this clonotype: The CDR3 does not close with the conserved phenylalanine or tryptophan, likely indicating a read error. The DNA is omitted, as the CDR3 cannot be located on it reliably, and the CDR3 follows TCRdb's listing. This chain links TRBV20-1 with TRBJ1-2. The CDR3 is 11 residues long, ends included. Germline CDR1 reads DFQATT; CDR2 reads SNEGSKA (reference sequence). CDR3 loop: CSARDPRDSGI.

This clonotype turned up a few times. The chain couples TRBV28 to TRBJ2-5; D remains ambiguous. The length of the CDR3 is 15 residues. CDR1 and CDR2 from the germline V gene are MDHEN and SYDVKM. Trimming cost V 5 bases and J 1 base, with 14 bases left between them. The CDR3 DNA is TGTGCCAGCAGTCCCCGGATGCTCACCCAAGAGACCCAGTACTTC. Its protein is CASSPRMLTQETQYF.